This T cell receptor beta chain was observed in a study of CD8 T cells in ankylosing spondylitis. The CDR3 runs to 16 residues. Trimming cost V 3 bases and J 5 bases; bases outside gene matches: 7. CDR1 is MNHEY and CDR2 is SVGAGI in the germline V gene. Findings and caveats of the study: Disease-linked clones were found to be CD8+ and relatively rare in peripheral blood. Seven to nine highly homologous variants formed a TCR beta motif that appeared characteristic of ankylosing spondylitis blood. Both synovial fluid and blood in reactive arthritis had previously been reported to carry some motif variants. It was reported that disease-linked clones were significantly enriched in matched ankylosing spondylitis synovial fluid.

This clonotype was counted a few times. Its antigen is not identified. Using quantitative 5'-RACE with molecular barcodes, the authors made TCR beta libraries. TCRdb itself ran the 5' RACE reads through MiXCR, one entry per CDR3 protein. In the table there are roughly 350,000 distinct CDR3 sequences, roughly 8% of which are singletons. The chain uses TRBV6-5 and TRBJ2-1; 10 nucleotides agree with TRBD1. Source material: blood, either unsorted or a sorted T cell fraction (not recorded which). The sequence was collected from a male donor with ankylosing spondylitis. CDR3 sequence (DNA): TGTGCCAGCAGTTATCACCGGGACAGGGGTCACAATGAGCAGTTCTTC. Protein sequence: CASSYHRDRGHNEQFF.